The 19 T cell receptor beta chains below all came from one sample that was sequenced in a study of T cell repertoires in aging, cancer and after chemotherapy. A mixed TRB-A/B primer pool amplified rearranged TRB by multiplex touch-down PCR. TCRdb reprocessed the multiplex PCR reads with MiXCR, giving one entry per CDR3 protein. Of fewer than 15,000 distinct CDR3 sequences in the sample, about 26% are singletons; the top ten hold 45% to 50%. Amplification of TCR beta used genomic DNA extracted from peripheral blood. The sample taken for sequencing was blood. These receptors were taken from a human donor in good health.

The genes are TRBV19 and TRBJ1-2; 9 bases fit TRBD1. The CDR3 extends over 15 amino acids. V lost 4 bases and J lost 7; bases outside the gene matches: 10. The germline gives CDR1 LNHDA, CDR2 SQIVND (reference sequence). This CDR3 is CASSTPTGGGVGYTF. Here the CDR3 DNA reads TGTGCCAGTAGTACCCCGACAGGGGGAGGCGTTGGCTACACCTTC.

This clonotype showed up many times. The chain joins TRBV28 to TRBJ1-3; D call uncertain. The germline V and J ends were trimmed by 3 bases and 2 bases, with 5 bases remaining between them. Germline V CDR1 and CDR2: MDHEN, SYDVKM. CDR3 length equals 13 residues. The CDR3 coding sequence is TGTGCCAGCAGTTTGAACCCTGGAAACACCATATATTTT. Encoded protein: CASSLNPGNTIYF.

V usage is TRBV4-2 and J usage is TRBJ1-2; maybe TRBD1 (6 bases). The CDR3 contains 18 residues. V lost 0 bases to trimming and J lost 1 base, with 18 bases between them. Germline V CDR1 and CDR2: LGHNA, YNFKEQ. CDR3 protein: CASSQDLTTGLLNYGYTF. Written as DNA, the CDR3 is TGTGCCAGCAGCCAAGATCTTACGACAGGTCTACTTAACTATGGCTACACCTTC.

The rearrangement uses TRBV19 and TRBJ2-7; D unresolved. There are 14 residues in the CDR3. Trimming shortened V by 6 bases and J by 0 bases, and 12 bases separated the two germline ends. The V gene's germline CDR1 is LNHDA and CDR2 SQIVND (reference sequence). The CDR3 region is CASSNSASSYEQYF. The CDR3 DNA sequence: TGTGCCAGTAGCAATTCAGCGAGCTCCTACGAGCAGTACTTC. Variable domain in full (rest from reference TRBV19 and TRBJ2-7): DGGITQSPKYLFRKEGQNVTLSCEQNLNHDAMYWYRQDPGQGLRLIYYSQIVNDFQKGDIAEGYSVSREKKESFPLTVTSAQKNPTAFYLCASSNSASSYEQYFGPGTRLTVT.

By frequency in the sample, this clonotype is medium-sized. The chain carries TRBV6-5 and TRBJ2-7, with 10 bases lining up with TRBD1. The germline CDR1 and CDR2 sequences are MNHEY and SVGAGI. The ends lost 6 bases at V and 6 bases at J; junction bases unmatched: 5. This CDR3 has 13 amino acids. CDR3 DNA: TGTGCCAGCAGACTGGGACAGGGGCTCGAGCAGTACTTC. This sequence encodes CASRLGQGLEQYF.

With regard to this clonotype: The junction does not match germline at one end; this may be a read error. This sequence joins TRBV7-7 and TRBJ2-3; TRBD2 matches 14 bases. This CDR3 is 15 amino acids long. CDR1 SSHAT and CDR2 FNYEAQ come from the germline V gene (reference sequence). CDR3 sequence (DNA): TGTGCTAGCAGCTTAGATGGACTAGCGGGGGGCCCGCAGTATTTT. Translating gives CASSLDGLAGGPQYF.

In the case of this clonotype: One end of the junction fails to match germline, which may point to a read error. CDR3 loop: CASSQDPAAQETQYF. In DNA form, the CDR3 reads TGTGCCAGCAGCCAAGACCCTGCAGCCCAAGAGACCCAGTACTTC. V usage is TRBV4-3 and J usage is TRBJ2-5, with D hard to call. The CDR3 totals 15 residues. Germline V CDR1 and CDR2: LGHNA, YSLEER.

The rearrangement uses TRBV6-6 and TRBJ1-2; TRBD1 agrees at 11 bases. CDR1 and CDR2 (germline): MNHNY, SVGAGI (reference sequence). The CDR3 covers 16 residues. V gave up 6 bases and J gave up 2 bases; unmatched junction bases: 8. CDR3 sequence (DNA): TGTGCCAGCAGCCCCGCGGGGACAGGGGGAAACTATGGCTACACCTTC. The encoded protein is CASSPAGTGGNYGYTF.

This clonotype turned up a few times. The chain joins TRBV12-3 or TRBV12-4 to TRBJ2-1; perhaps TRBD2 as D (6 bases). Trimming took off 0 bases at V and 3 bases at J, with 9 bases between the two ends. This CDR3 region has 15 residues. CDR3: CASSLASGFYNEQFF. The CDR3 DNA reads as TGTGCCAGCAGTTTAGCCAGCGGGTTCTACAATGAGCAGTTCTTC.

The chain combines TRBV19 with TRBJ1-2, with a weak D call TRBD1 (6 bases). This CDR3 has 16 residues. V was pared by 4 bases and J by 4 bases, with 19 bases between. Looked up from germline, CDR1 is LNHDA and CDR2 is SQIVND (reference sequence). DNA for the CDR3: TGTGCCAGTAGTACCGTCGGTGTGGGGGCTCTCTATGGCTACACCTTC. Encoded protein: CASSTVGVGALYGYTF.

This clonotype was seen a handful of times. The chain is built from TRBV6-5 and TRBJ2-3, with D perhaps matching TRBD2 (5 bases). V was cut by 6 bases and J by 3 bases, with 22 bases left in between. The CDR3 sequence is 17 residues long. CDR1 MNHEY and CDR2 SVGAGI come from the germline V gene. As DNA, the CDR3 is TGTGCCAGCAGCGCAGCACTCCTAGCAGAATGGACAGATACGCAGTATTTT. This codes for CASSAALLAEWTDTQYF.

This clonotype appeared a few times. The chain employs TRBV20-1 and TRBJ2-2; maybe TRBD2 (6 bases). Germline CDR1 DFQATT, CDR2 SNEGSKA (reference sequence). Trimming shortened V by 3 bases and J by 4 bases, and 15 bases separated the two germline ends. The CDR3 runs to 15 residues. The CDR3 bases are TGCAGTGCTAGCTCGGGGGAACGGGTCACCGGGGAGCTGTTTTTT. Translation: CSASSGERVTGELFF.

The V gene is TRBV6-7, the J gene TRBJ2-2, with 9 bases fitting TRBD1. TRBV6-7 has ORF status, its function being uncertain. V shed 4 bases, J shed 3 bases, and the junction held 6 bases outside the gene matches. The CDR3 sequence is 16 residues long. CDR3 residues: CASSFRQGVYTGELFF. The DNA for the CDR3 is TGTGCCAGCAGTTTCAGACAGGGGGTTTACACCGGGGAGCTGTTTTTT.

In its sample, this clonotype was seen many times. The chain links TRBV6-5 to TRBJ2-7; unclear D gene. Germline V lookup: CDR1 MNHEY, CDR2 SVGAGI. Trimming took off 5 bases at V and 0 bases at J, with 8 bases between the two ends. This CDR3 is built from 13 residues. In nucleotides, the CDR3 is TGTGCCAGCAGTGGGCAGAACTCCTACGAGCAGTACTTC. It encodes CASSGQNSYEQYF.

In its sample, this clonotype was seen many times. The chain links TRBV7-9 to TRBJ2-7; D not certain. Trimming removed 7 bases from V and 6 bases from J, with 10 bases in between. The CDR3 consists of 11 residues. CDR1 and CDR2 (germline): SEHNR, FQNEAQ (reference sequence). The CDR3 spells CASTSVGEQYF. Written as DNA, the CDR3 is TGTGCCAGCACCTCGGTAGGCGAGCAGTACTTC.

A word on this clonotype: This may be a read error, as it is one base from a much larger clone. The chain is built from TRBV19 and TRBJ2-7, with 10 nucleotides matching TRBD2. From germline, CDR1 is LNHDA and CDR2 SQIVND (reference sequence). This CDR3 is built from 13 residues. The CDR3 DNA reads as TGTGCCTGTAGTGGACTAGCGGCCTACGAGCAGTACTTC. Amino acid sequence: CACSGLAAYEQYF.

The genes are TRBV11-2 and TRBJ2-7; a possible D gene is TRBD2 (7 bases). CDR1 is SGHAT and CDR2 is FQNNGV in the germline V gene. Trimming shortened V by 5 bases and J by 2 bases, and 16 bases separated the two germline ends. The CDR3 sequence is 15 residues long. The CDR3 DNA follows: TGTGCCAGCAGCCGGGGGGCTACGCAGCCCTACGAGCAGTACTTC. Translation gives CASSRGATQPYEQYF.

The chain carries TRBV20-1 and TRBJ2-5; a possible D gene is TRBD1 (5 bases). Germline assignment: CDR1 DFQATT and CDR2 SNEGSKA (reference sequence). The CDR3 sequence is 13 residues long. CDR3: CTSRGYEVETQYF. DNA for the CDR3: TGCACGTCAAGGGGATACGAGGTCGAGACCCAGTACTTC.

The gene calls are TRBV7-3 and TRBJ2-1, with 12 bases fitting TRBD2. V was pared by 5 bases and J by 6 bases, with 2 bases of the junction left unmatched. The CDR3 consists of 14 residues. Per the germline V gene, CDR1 is SGHTA and CDR2 is FQGTGA. CDR3 region: CASSLGLAGNEQFF. The CDR3 bases are TGTGCCAGCAGCCTGGGACTAGCGGGCAATGAGCAGTTCTTC.